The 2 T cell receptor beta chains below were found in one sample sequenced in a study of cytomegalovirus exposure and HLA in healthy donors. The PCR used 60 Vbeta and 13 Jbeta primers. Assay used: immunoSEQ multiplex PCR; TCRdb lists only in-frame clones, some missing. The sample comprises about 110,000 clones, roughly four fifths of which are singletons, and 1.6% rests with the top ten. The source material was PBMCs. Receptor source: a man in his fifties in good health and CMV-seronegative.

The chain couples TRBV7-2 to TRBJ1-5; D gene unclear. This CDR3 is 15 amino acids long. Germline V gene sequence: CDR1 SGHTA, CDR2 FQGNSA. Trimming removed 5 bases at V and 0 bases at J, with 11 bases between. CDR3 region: CASSAETHSNQPQHF. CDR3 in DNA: TGTGCCAGCAGCGCAGAAACACATAGCAATCAGCCCCAGCATTTT.

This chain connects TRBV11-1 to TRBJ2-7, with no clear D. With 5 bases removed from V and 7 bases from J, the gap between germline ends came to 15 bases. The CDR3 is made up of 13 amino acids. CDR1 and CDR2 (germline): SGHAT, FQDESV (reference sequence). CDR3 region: CASSSLDSREQYF. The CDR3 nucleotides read TGTGCCAGCAGCAGCTTAGATTCTCGGGAGCAGTACTTC.